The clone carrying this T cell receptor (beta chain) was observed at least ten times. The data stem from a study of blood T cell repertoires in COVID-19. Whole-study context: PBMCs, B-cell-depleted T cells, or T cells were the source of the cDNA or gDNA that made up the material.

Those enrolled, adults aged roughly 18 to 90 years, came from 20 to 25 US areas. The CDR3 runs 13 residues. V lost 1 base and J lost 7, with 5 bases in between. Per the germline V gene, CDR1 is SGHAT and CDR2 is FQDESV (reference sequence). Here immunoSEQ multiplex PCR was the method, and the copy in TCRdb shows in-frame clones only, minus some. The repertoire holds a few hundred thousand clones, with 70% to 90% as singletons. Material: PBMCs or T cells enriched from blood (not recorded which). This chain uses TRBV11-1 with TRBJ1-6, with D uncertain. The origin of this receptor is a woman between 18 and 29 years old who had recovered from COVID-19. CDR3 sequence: CASSLGANSPLHF. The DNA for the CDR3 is TGTGCCAGCAGCTTAGGAGCGAATTCACCCCTCCACTTT.